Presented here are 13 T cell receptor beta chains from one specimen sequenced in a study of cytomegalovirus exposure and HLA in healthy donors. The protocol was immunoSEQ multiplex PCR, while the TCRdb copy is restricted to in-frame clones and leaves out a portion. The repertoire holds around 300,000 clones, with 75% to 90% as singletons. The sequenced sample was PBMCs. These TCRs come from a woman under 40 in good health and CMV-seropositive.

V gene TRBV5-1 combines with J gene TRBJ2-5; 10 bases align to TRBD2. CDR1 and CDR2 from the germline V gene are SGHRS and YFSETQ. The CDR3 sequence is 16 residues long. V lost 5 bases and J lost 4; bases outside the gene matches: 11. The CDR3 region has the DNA TGCGCCAGCAGGGAAGCTAGCGGGAGTTTGCGAGAGACCCAGTACTTC. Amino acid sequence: CASREASGSLRETQYF.

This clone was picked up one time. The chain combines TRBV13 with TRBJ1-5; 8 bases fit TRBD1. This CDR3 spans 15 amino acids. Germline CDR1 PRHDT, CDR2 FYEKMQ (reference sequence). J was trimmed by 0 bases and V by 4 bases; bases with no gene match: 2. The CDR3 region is CASSSGGYSNQPQHF. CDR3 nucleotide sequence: TGTGCCAGCAGCTCAGGGGGCTATAGCAATCAGCCCCAGCATTTT.

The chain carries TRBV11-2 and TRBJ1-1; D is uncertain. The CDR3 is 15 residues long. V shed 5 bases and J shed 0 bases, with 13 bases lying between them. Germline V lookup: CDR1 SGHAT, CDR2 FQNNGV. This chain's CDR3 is CASSPRRAMNTEAFF. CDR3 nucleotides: TGTGCCAGCAGCCCCCGGAGGGCAATGAACACTGAAGCTTTCTTT.

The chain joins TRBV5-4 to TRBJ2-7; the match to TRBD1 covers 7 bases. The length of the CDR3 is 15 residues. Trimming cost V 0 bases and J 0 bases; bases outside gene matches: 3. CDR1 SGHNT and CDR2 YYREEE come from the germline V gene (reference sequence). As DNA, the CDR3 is TGTGCCAGCAGCTTGGGAGGGGACAGCTCCTACGAGCAGTACTTC. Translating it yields CASSLGGDSSYEQYF.

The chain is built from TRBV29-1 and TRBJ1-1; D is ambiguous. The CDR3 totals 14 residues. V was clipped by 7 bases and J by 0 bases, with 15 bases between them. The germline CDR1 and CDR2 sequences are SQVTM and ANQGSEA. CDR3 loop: CSEDVRPMNTEAFF. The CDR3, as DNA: TGCAGCGAGGACGTCCGCCCTATGAACACTGAAGCTTTCTTT.

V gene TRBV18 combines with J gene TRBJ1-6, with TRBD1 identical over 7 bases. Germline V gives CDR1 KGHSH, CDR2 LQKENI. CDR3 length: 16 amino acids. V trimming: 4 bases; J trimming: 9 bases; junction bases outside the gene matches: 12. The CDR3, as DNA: TGTGCCAGCTCACTGGCAGGGGGGGCAAAGCTTTCACCCCTCCACTTT. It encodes CASSLAGGAKLSPLHF.

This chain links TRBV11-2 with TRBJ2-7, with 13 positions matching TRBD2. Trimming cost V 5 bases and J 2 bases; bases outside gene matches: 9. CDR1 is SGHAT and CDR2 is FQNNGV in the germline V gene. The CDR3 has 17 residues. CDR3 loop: CASSRGLAGALAYEQYF. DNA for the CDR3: TGTGCCAGCAGCAGAGGACTAGCGGGGGCTCTAGCCTACGAGCAGTACTTC.

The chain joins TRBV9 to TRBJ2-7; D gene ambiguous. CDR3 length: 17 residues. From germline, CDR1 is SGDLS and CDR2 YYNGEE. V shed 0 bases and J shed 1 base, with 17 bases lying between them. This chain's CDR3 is CASSVGSLHLGSYEQYF. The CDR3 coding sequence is TGTGCCAGCAGCGTAGGATCGCTCCACTTGGGGTCCTACGAGCAGTACTTC.

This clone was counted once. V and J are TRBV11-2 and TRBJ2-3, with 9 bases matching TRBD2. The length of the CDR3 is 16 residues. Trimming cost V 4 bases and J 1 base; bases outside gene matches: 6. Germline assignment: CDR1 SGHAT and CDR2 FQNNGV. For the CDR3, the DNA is TGTGCCAGCAGCTCCCCCAAGCGGGGGGGCACAGATACGCAGTATTTT. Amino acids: CASSSPKRGGTDTQYF.

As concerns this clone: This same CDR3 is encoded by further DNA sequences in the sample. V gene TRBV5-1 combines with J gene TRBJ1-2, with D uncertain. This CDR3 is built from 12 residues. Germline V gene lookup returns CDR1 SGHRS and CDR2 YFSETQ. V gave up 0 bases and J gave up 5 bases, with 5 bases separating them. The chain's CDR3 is CASSLDDYGYTF. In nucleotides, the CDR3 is TGCGCCAGCAGCTTGGACGATTATGGCTACACCTTC.

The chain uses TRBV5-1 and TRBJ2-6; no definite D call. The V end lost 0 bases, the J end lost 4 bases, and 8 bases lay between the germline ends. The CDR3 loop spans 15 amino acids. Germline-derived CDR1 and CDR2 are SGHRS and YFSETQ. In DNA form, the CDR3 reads TGCGCCAGCAGCTTGGCTGTGGGGGGGGCCAACGTCCTGACTTTC. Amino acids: CASSLAVGGANVLTF.

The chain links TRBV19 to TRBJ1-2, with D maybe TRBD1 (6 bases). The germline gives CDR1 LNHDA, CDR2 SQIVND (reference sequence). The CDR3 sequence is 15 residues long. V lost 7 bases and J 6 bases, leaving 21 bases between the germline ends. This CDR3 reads CASKWQGMMLDGYTF. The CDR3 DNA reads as TGTGCCAGTAAGTGGCAGGGGATGATGCTGGATGGCTACACCTTC.

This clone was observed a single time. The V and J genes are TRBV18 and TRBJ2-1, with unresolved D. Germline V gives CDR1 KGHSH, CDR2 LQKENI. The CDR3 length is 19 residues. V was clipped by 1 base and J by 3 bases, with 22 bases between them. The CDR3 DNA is TGTGCCAGCTCACCACGGGCCGCGGTTCGCTTCCCATTCTACAATGAGCAGTTCTTC. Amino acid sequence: CASSPRAAVRFPFYNEQFF.